This section outlines one T cell receptor (beta chain) sequence together with its context. Its target is not known. This sample is drawn from a study of T cell responses to AZD1222 COVID-19 vaccine. Germline loops: CDR1 SNHLY, CDR2 FYNNEI. This CDR3 has 14 residues. Between the trimmed V and J ends, which lost 6 bases and 8 bases, there was a span of 16 bases. Broader study findings: The repertoires were collected only after the peak T cell response. Clonal diversity may have been underestimated in mostly white British donors. Increases in Spike-specific TCR breadth and depth were seen after two AZD1222 doses.

This table comes from immunoSEQ multiplex PCR, and its TCRdb copy is limited to in-frame clones, with some not included. Counted here are 95,000 to 150,000 clones, roughly 90% occurring once; the ten biggest clones make up roughly 4%. The V call is TRBV2, the J call TRBJ1-4, with TRBD1 as a possible D gene (5 bases). The input for sequencing was peripheral blood, taken on day 0 of AZD1222 vaccination. The receptor was derived from an adult in good health. Written as DNA, the CDR3 is TGTGCCAGCAGCCGATTGACAGTGTCAGAAAAACTGTTTTTT. It specifies CASSRLTVSEKLFF.